The 17 T cell receptor beta chains below were found in one sample sequenced in a study of shared clonotypes between healthy human individuals. Assay used: immunoSEQ multiplex PCR; TCRdb lists only in-frame clones, some missing. The repertoire consists of 1,400,000 or so clones, with 98% to 99% occurring once and the leading ten covering over 0.3%. Material: naive CD4+ T cells sorted from blood. Subset described: CD45RA+ positively selected. Receptor source: a man aged 25-40 years in good health.

This clone was picked up one time. The genes are TRBV5-1 and TRBJ1-1; no reliable D call. Germline V lookup: CDR1 SGHRS, CDR2 YFSETQ. The CDR3 contains 15 residues. The V end lost 1 base, the J end lost 5 bases, and 15 bases lay between the germline ends. CDR3 sequence reads: CASSLNPGGRTEAFF. CDR3 coding DNA: TGCGCCAGCAGCTTGAATCCGGGCGGGAGAACTGAAGCTTTCTTT.

The V and J genes are TRBV2 and TRBJ2-2, with 7 nucleotides matching TRBD1. CDR1 and CDR2 from the germline V gene are SNHLY and FYNNEI. The CDR3 has 15 residues. V was clipped by 10 bases and J by 4 bases; unmatched bases: 12. Written as DNA, the CDR3 is TGTGCCACCGCCCCAAGGGGGCGAGGCACCGGGGAGCTGTTTTTT. Amino acids: CATAPRGRGTGELFF.

The gene calls are TRBV5-1 and TRBJ1-1, with D possibly being TRBD1 (5 bases). CDR3 length: 15 amino acids. Germline CDR1 reads SGHRS; CDR2 reads YFSETQ. The V end was cut by 0 bases, the J end by 2 bases, with 11 bases between. CDR3 nucleotide sequence: TGCGCCAGCAGCTTGGATTTGGGGGGAAACACTGAAGCTTTCTTT. Translating it yields CASSLDLGGNTEAFF.

The genes are TRBV4-1 and TRBJ2-7; D unresolved. From germline, CDR1 is MGHRA and CDR2 YSYEKL. Trimming stripped 0 bases from V and 3 bases from J, with 9 bases between. The CDR3 runs to 14 residues. Written as DNA, the CDR3 is TGCGCCAGCAGCCAAGATCTCAGAGACTACGAGCAGTACTTC. As protein: CASSQDLRDYEQYF.

The CDR3 region has the DNA TGTGCCAGCAGCTCTCGGGCTATCTCTGGGGCCAACGTCCTGACTTTC. This sequence encodes CASSSRAISGANVLTF. The rearrangement joins TRBV7-3 to TRBJ2-6; D gene uncertain. CDR3 size: 16 residues. Between the trimmed V and J ends, which lost 4 bases and 0 bases, there was a span of 10 bases. The germline CDR1 and CDR2 sequences are SGHTA and FQGTGA.

The genes are TRBV2 and TRBJ1-2, with a tentative D call TRBD1 (6 bases). V shed 4 bases and J shed 7 bases, with 13 bases lying between them. This CDR3 region has 13 residues. Germline CDR1 reads SNHLY; CDR2 reads FYNNEI. In DNA form, the CDR3 reads TGTGCCAGCAGTGGCTCAGGGGTGGGTGGCTACACCTTC. Amino acid sequence: CASSGSGVGGYTF.

The V and J genes are TRBV27 and TRBJ2-5; D gene uncertain. The germline V and J ends were trimmed by 0 bases and 5 bases, with 16 bases remaining between them. The CDR3 runs 16 residues. Germline V CDR1 and CDR2: MNHEY, SMNVEV (reference sequence). As DNA, the CDR3 is TGTGCCAGCAGTTTATCTCCGGGCTACCAAATGGAGACCCAGTACTTC. It translates to CASSLSPGYQMETQYF.

A remark on this clone: Other DNA sequences in the sample encode the same CDR3. The chain joins TRBV5-4 to TRBJ2-3; TRBD2 matches 10 bases. The CDR3 is 15 amino acids. Germline V gives CDR1 SGHNT, CDR2 YYREEE (reference sequence). J gave up 1 base and V 3 bases, and 2 bases lay outside the gene matches. The CDR3 region is CASSSGLAGTDTQYF. CDR3 nucleotides: TGTGCCAGCAGCTCAGGACTAGCGGGCACAGATACGCAGTATTTT.

This chain joins TRBV6-5 and TRBJ1-2; D is unclear. Trimming removed 9 bases at V and 2 bases at J, with 13 bases between. Germline assignment: CDR1 MNHEY and CDR2 SVGAGI. The CDR3 is 13 residues long. This CDR3 reads CASQSGENYGYTF. In DNA, the CDR3 is TGTGCCAGTCAGAGTGGGGAAAACTATGGCTACACCTTC.

The gene calls are TRBV13 and TRBJ1-1; D remains ambiguous. CDR3 size: 18 residues. The germline V gene encodes CDR1 PRHDT and CDR2 FYEKMQ (reference sequence). V was shortened by 1 base and J by 4 bases, with 22 bases between the two germline ends. The DNA for the CDR3 is TGTGCCAGCAGCTTAGCCCCTGGGCTTTCTACTTTCCCCACTGAAGCTTTCTTT. It specifies CASSLAPGLSTFPTEAFF.

This rearrangement joins TRBV7-6 to TRBJ2-7, with D hard to call. The length of the CDR3 is 12 residues. Germline loops: CDR1 SGHVS, CDR2 FNYEAQ. V was shortened by 6 bases and J by 3 bases, with 9 bases between the two germline ends. The CDR3 sequence is CASSFVGYEQYF. The CDR3, as DNA: TGTGCCAGCAGTTTTGTCGGCTACGAGCAGTACTTC.

The rearrangement links TRBV2 to TRBJ2-5, with a possible D match to TRBD2 (5 bases). The CDR3 contains 13 residues. Trimming took off 10 bases at V and 3 bases at J, with 15 bases between the two ends. Germline CDR1 and CDR2: SNHLY and FYNNEI. The CDR3 reads CATSFDSEETQYF. The CDR3 DNA follows: TGTGCCACCTCGTTCGATAGCGAAGAGACCCAGTACTTC.

The V call is TRBV11-2, the J call TRBJ1-4, with D hard to call. The length of the CDR3 is 16 residues. The V end lost 5 bases, the J end lost 0 bases, and 13 bases lay between the germline ends. The germline V gene encodes CDR1 SGHAT and CDR2 FQNNGV. CDR3 sequence (DNA): TGTGCCAGCAGCCCTTCTACGGGAGCAACTAATGAAAAACTGTTTTTT. Translated: CASSPSTGATNEKLFF.

The chain couples TRBV11-2 to TRBJ2-3; D is unresolved. Germline V gene sequence: CDR1 SGHAT, CDR2 FQNNGV. The CDR3 is 15 amino acids. V was trimmed by 1 base and J by 6 bases, leaving 14 bases between them. DNA of the CDR3: TGTGCCAGCAGCTTAGTACTAACGCTTCCCGATACGCAGTATTTT. Protein product: CASSLVLTLPDTQYF.

This chain joins TRBV5-6 and TRBJ2-1; D may be TRBD1 or TRBD2 (5 bases each). The V end was cut by 0 bases, the J end by 5 bases, with 12 bases between. The germline CDR1 and CDR2 sequences are SGHDT and YYEEEE. This CDR3 is built from 15 residues. CDR3 in amino acids: CASSLVRGPNNEQFF. CDR3 sequence (DNA): TGTGCCAGCAGCTTGGTCCGGGGCCCCAACAATGAGCAGTTCTTC.

The gene calls are TRBV5-6 and TRBJ1-5; D is undetermined. Trimming pared 4 bases from V and 0 bases from J, leaving 11 bases between. CDR1 and CDR2 from the germline V gene are SGHDT and YYEEEE. CDR3 size: 15 residues. The CDR3 region has the DNA TGTGCCAGCAGCGCGCGGACCTATAGCAATCAGCCCCAGCATTTT. Amino acid sequence: CASSARTYSNQPQHF. Looking up the rest from reference TRBV5-6 and TRBJ1-5 gives the full variable domain: DAGVTQSPTHLIKTRGQQVTLRCSPKSGHDTVSWYQQALGQGPQFIFQYYEEEERQRGNFPDRFSGHQFPNYSSELNVNALLLGDSALYLCASSARTYSNQPQHFGDGTRLSIL.

The V call is TRBV7-9, the J call TRBJ2-7; D not certain. The germline CDR1 and CDR2 sequences are SEHNR and FQNEAQ (reference sequence). The length of the CDR3 is 12 residues. V lost 4 bases and J 0 bases, leaving 4 bases between the germline ends. The CDR3: CASSSFSYEQYF. The CDR3 DNA reads as TGTGCCAGCAGCTCATTCTCCTACGAGCAGTACTTC.